The TCR beta chain described here comes from a study of T cell repertoires in cytomegalovirus infection. Study in general: CMV infection together with matching HLA type was indicated by public TCR beta signatures.

A word on this clonotype: Its specificity is not known.

In TCRdb, the reads were re-called with MiXCR into one record per CDR3 protein. The data show about half a million distinct CDR3 sequences, 25% to 35% seen once. The sample here was cultured PBMCs, taken from culture after CMV antigen stimulation. This sequence was found in a human donor in good health (CMV status not recorded). Some clones in this sample may be carry-over from other donors' samples.

Written as DNA, the CDR3 is TGTGCCAGCTCACCACGCCCGGATTCCTCTGGAAACACCATATATTTT. It specifies CASSPRPDSSGNTIYF. V and J are TRBV18 and TRBJ1-3; D not certain. V gave up 1 base and J gave up 0 bases, with 10 bases separating them. Germline values: CDR1 KGHSH, CDR2 LQKENI. The CDR3 runs 16 residues.